A single sample is the source of the 5 T cell receptor beta chains below, sequenced in a study of cytomegalovirus exposure and HLA in healthy donors. TCRdb's table, derived via immunoSEQ multiplex PCR, lists solely in-frame clones and lacks some. The sample holds over 150,000 clones, 80% to 90% seen once. The sample consisted of PBMCs. Receptors were obtained from a man between 18 and 29 years old in good health and CMV-seropositive.

The J gene is TRBJ1-2, the V gene TRBV19; TRBD1 is a possible D gene (5 bases). The germline V and J ends were trimmed by 1 base and 4 bases, with 28 bases remaining between them. The CDR3 length is 20 residues. Germline CDR1 and CDR2: LNHDA and SQIVND (reference sequence). CDR3 DNA sequence: TGTGCCAGTAGTATAGCCAGAAGCCCGGGTGCAGGGAAAACCGTCTATGGCTACACCTTC. Protein: CASSIARSPGAGKTVYGYTF.

This sequence joins TRBV5-1 and TRBJ2-3, with D possibly matching TRBD2 (5 bases). This CDR3 is built from 15 residues. Germline lookup yields CDR1 SGHRS and CDR2 YFSETQ. V was shortened by 1 base and J by 4 bases, with 13 bases between the two germline ends. The CDR3, as DNA: TGCGCCAGCAGCTTGTACGGGGAAGTGGCAGATACGCAGTATTTT. Translating gives CASSLYGEVADTQYF.

CDR3 sequence reads: CAWSVGGTGYGYTF. The CDR3 DNA reads TGTGCCTGGAGTGTAGGAGGAACGGGCTATGGCTACACCTTC. The chain uses TRBV30 and TRBJ1-2; D is unclear. The CDR3 is made up of 14 amino acids. Germline CDR1 is GTSNPN and CDR2 is SVGIG (reference sequence). Trimming left V 0 bases short and J 4 bases short, with 12 bases between.

The sample holds one count of this clone. The chain couples TRBV9 to TRBJ1-6; tentative D call: TRBD1 (6 bases). Trimming took 0 bases from V and 7 from J, leaving 11 bases between them. This CDR3 is built from 15 residues. The germline V gene encodes CDR1 SGDLS and CDR2 YYNGEE. The CDR3: CASSVGDTRNSPLHF. CDR3 DNA sequence: TGTGCCAGCAGCGTAGGGGACACGAGGAATTCACCCCTCCACTTT. The complete variable domain, with remaining parts taken from reference TRBV9 and TRBJ1-6, reads DSGVTQTPKHLITATGQRVTLRCSPRSGDLSVYWYQQSLDQGLQFLIQYYNGEERAKGNILERFSAQQFPDLHSELNLSSLELGDSALYFCASSVGDTRNSPLHFGNGTRLTVT.

The rearrangement joins TRBV5-8 to TRBJ2-7; D is ambiguous. The CDR3 totals 11 residues. Germline V lookup: CDR1 SGHTS, CDR2 YDEGEE. V lost 4 bases to trimming and J lost 3 bases, with 5 bases between them. In DNA form, the CDR3 reads TGTGCCAGCAGCCGGTACTACGAGCAGTACTTC. Protein product: CASSRYYEQYF.